These 14 T cell receptor beta chains were all obtained from the same sample, sequenced in a study of regulatory T cells in long-lasting Graves disease. Assembly of TCR beta libraries relied on iRepertoire HTBI primers together with Arm-PCR of CDR3 regions. TCRdb called the multiplex PCR reads again in MiXCR, with one record for every CDR3 protein. The data contain approximately 400,000 distinct CDR3 sequences, 15% of them singletons. Time point indicated: newly diagnosed GD, antithyroid drugs for less than 3 months. Preparation of the TCR library used RNA extracted from PBMCs. The same sample was also used in a study of T cells in Graves' hyperthyroidism and ophthalmopathy.

This material consisted of peripheral blood mononuclear cells (PBMCs), taken at new diagnosis, from a patient treated with antithyroid drugs. The receptor set was obtained from a young woman with Graves disease.

There are many counts of this clonotype. V is TRBV6-1 and J is TRBJ2-7; weak D call: TRBD2 (6 bases). Germline V gene sequence: CDR1 MNHNS, CDR2 SASEGT. Trimming took off 6 bases at V and 2 bases at J, with 20 bases between the two ends. This CDR3 spans 16 amino acids. The CDR3, as DNA: TGTGCCAGCAGCCCTAGGACCGGGAGAAGCCCCTACGAGCAGTACTTC. Translated: CASSPRTGRSPYEQYF.

There are many counts of this clonotype. The J gene is TRBJ2-7, the V gene TRBV20-1; D remains ambiguous. V lost 6 bases and J 3 bases, leaving 9 bases between the germline ends. The CDR3 is made up of 11 amino acids. Germline CDR1 is DFQATT and CDR2 is SNEGSKA (reference sequence). The CDR3 spells CSASRGYEQYF. The CDR3 DNA reads as TGCAGTGCGAGCAGAGGCTACGAGCAGTACTTC.

V and J are TRBV30 and TRBJ1-5; TRBD1 might be the D (5 bases). This CDR3 comprises 16 residues. V shed 6 bases and J shed 0 bases, with 18 bases lying between them. CDR1 is GTSNPN and CDR2 is SVGIG in the germline V gene (reference sequence). The CDR3 DNA reads as TGTGCCTGCAAAGTGGGAGGGACTTATAGCAATCAGCCCCAGCATTTT. It yields the protein CACKVGGTYSNQPQHF.

This clonotype has a count of ten or more. V gene TRBV12-3 or TRBV12-4 combines with J gene TRBJ2-2; 11 bases line up with TRBD1. This CDR3 region has 17 residues. V gave up 3 bases and J gave up 4 bases; unmatched junction bases: 7. The CDR3 sequence: CASSLGTGTGGTGELFF. CDR3 bases: TGTGCCAGCAGTTTGGGCACCGGGACAGGGGGCACCGGGGAGCTGTTTTTT.

Many counts were recorded for this clonotype. The chain recombines TRBV11-2 with TRBJ2-7, with D possibly matching TRBD1 (6 bases). This CDR3 contains 13 residues. Germline CDR1 reads SGHAT; CDR2 reads FQNNGV. Trimming pared 2 bases from V and 6 bases from J, leaving 11 bases between. CDR3 amino acids: CASSLIQGFEQYF. CDR3 DNA: TGTGCCAGCAGCTTAATTCAGGGGTTCGAGCAGTACTTC.

The CDR3 sequence is CASSHQPLSTGQGARQYF. The DNA for the CDR3 is TGCGCCAGCAGCCACCAACCCCTATCCACGGGACAGGGAGCGAGGCAGTACTTC. V usage is TRBV4-1 and J usage is TRBJ2-7, with 9 bases lining up with TRBD1. V trimming: 3 bases; J trimming: 9 bases; junction bases outside the gene matches: 21. CDR1 is MGHRA and CDR2 is YSYEKL in the germline V gene. This CDR3 comprises 18 residues.

This clonotype was counted at least ten times. The chain couples TRBV30 to TRBJ2-7; no definite D call. Germline CDR1 and CDR2: GTSNPN and SVGIG (reference sequence). V was pared by 5 bases and J by 2 bases, with 10 bases between. The CDR3 has 12 residues. CDR3 bases: TGTGCCTGGGCTCGGAAGCCCTACGAGCAGTACTTC. It yields the protein CAWARKPYEQYF. Using reference TRBV30 and TRBJ2-7 for the parts outside the CDR3, the full variable domain is SQTIHQWPATLVQPVGSPLSLECTVEGTSNPNLYWYRQAAGRGLQLLFYSVGIGQISSEVPQNLSASRPQDRQFILSSKKLLLSDSGFYLCAWARKPYEQYFGPGTRLTVT.

This clonotype was observed a few times. This rearrangement joins TRBV14 to TRBJ2-1; D remains ambiguous. With 5 bases removed from V and 10 bases from J, the gap between germline ends came to 21 bases. Germline V gene lookup returns CDR1 SGHDN and CDR2 FVKESK. The CDR3 loop spans 15 amino acids. CDR3 in amino acids: CASSELVVKTPEQFF. The CDR3 nucleotides are TGTGCCAGCAGCGAGCTAGTCGTTAAAACCCCCGAGCAGTTCTTC.

The table lists this clonotype with many counts. J is TRBJ2-2 and V is TRBV11-2; 14 bases map to TRBD2. The CDR3 extends over 22 amino acids. Germline CDR1 is SGHAT and CDR2 is FQNNGV. Germline trimming cut 1 base from V and 0 bases from J; bases unmatched to any gene: 13. Here the CDR3 DNA reads TGTGCCAGCAGCTTAGGACCCCCCCGGACTAGCGGGAGGTATACGAACACCGGGGAGCTGTTTTTT. It codes for CASSLGPPRTSGRYTNTGELFF.

The chain carries TRBV4-2 and TRBJ2-7, with D tentatively TRBD2 (7 bases). Deletions cut 0 bases from V and 3 bases from J, with 12 bases between. The CDR3 spans 15 residues. Germline V CDR1 and CDR2: LGHNA, YNFKEQ. CDR3 in amino acids: CASSQDEGGGYEQYF. Written as DNA, the CDR3 is TGTGCCAGCAGCCAAGATGAGGGGGGGGGCTACGAGCAGTACTTC.

Concerning this clonotype: A much larger clone sits a single nucleotide away, making a read error possible. CDR3 DNA sequence: TGTGCCAGCACCGGGACACGCTCCTACAATGAGCAGTCCTTC. Translating it yields CASTGTRSYNEQSF. The rearrangement uses TRBV30 and TRBJ2-1; D perhaps matches TRBD1 (6 bases). Germline V gene lookup returns CDR1 GTSNPN and CDR2 SVGIG (reference sequence). There are 14 residues in the CDR3.

The rearrangement links TRBV7-9 to TRBJ2-3; 8 bases align to TRBD2. The V segment lost 4 bases and the J segment 4 bases; nucleotides outside the gene matches: 13. This CDR3 is 17 amino acids long. Per the germline V gene, CDR1 is SEHNR and CDR2 is FQNEAQ (reference sequence). The CDR3 protein is CASSSLRAGGSADTQYF. Written as DNA, the CDR3 is TGTGCCAGCAGCTCCCTACGGGCGGGAGGATCTGCAGATACGCAGTATTTT. The whole variable domain, remainder taken from reference TRBV7-9 and TRBJ2-3, is DTGVSQNPRHKITKRGQNVTFRCDPISEHNRLYWYRQTLGQGPEFLTYFQNEAQLEKSRLLSDRFSAERPKGSFSTLEIQRTEQGDSAMYLCASSSLRAGGSADTQYFGPGTRLTVL.

This clonotype appeared many times. The rearrangement links TRBV12-3 or TRBV12-4 to TRBJ2-5; 8 bases are shared with TRBD2. The J segment lost 7 bases and the V segment lost 0 bases, leaving 16 bases of the junction unmatched. The CDR3 runs to 18 residues. The CDR3 protein is CASSLAIAGGPKSWTQYF. CDR3 DNA: TGTGCCAGCAGTTTAGCGATCGCGGGAGGACCTAAGAGTTGGACCCAGTACTTC.

This clonotype occurred many times. This chain joins TRBV10-3 and TRBJ2-5; D uncertain. Trimming shortened V by 8 bases and J by 2 bases, and 12 bases separated the two germline ends. CDR1 and CDR2 (germline): ENHRY, SYGVKD. The CDR3 is 13 amino acids. The CDR3 sequence: CAISIAKQETQYF. In nucleotides, the CDR3 is TGTGCCATCTCGATCGCAAAACAAGAGACCCAGTACTTC.